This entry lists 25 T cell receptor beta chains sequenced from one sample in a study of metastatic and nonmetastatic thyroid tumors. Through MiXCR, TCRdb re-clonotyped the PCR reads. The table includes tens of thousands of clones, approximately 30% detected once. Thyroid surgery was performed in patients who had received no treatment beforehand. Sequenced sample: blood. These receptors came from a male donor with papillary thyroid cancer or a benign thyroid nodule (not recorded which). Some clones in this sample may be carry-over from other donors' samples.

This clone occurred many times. Here the CDR3 DNA reads TGTGCCAGCAGCCCTCCAGGGACAGAGCAGTACTTC. Protein sequence: CASSPPGTEQYF. This rearrangement joins TRBV4-2 to TRBJ2-7, with D possibly TRBD1 on 6 matching bases. The CDR3 is 12 residues long. Germline CDR1 and CDR2: LGHNA and YNFKEQ. V was cut by 4 bases and J by 7 bases, with 11 bases left in between.

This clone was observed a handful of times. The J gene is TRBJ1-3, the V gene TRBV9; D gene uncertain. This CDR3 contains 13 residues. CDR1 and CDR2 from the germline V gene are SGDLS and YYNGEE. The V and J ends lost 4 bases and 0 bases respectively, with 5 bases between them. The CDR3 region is CASSSNSGNTIYF. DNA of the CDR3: TGTGCCAGCAGCTCCAACTCTGGAAACACCATATATTTT.

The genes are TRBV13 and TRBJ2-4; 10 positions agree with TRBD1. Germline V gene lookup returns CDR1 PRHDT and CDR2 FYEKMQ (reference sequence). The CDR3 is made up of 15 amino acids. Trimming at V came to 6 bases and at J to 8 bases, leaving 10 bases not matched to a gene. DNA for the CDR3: TGTGCCAGCAGACGCTTCGGGACAGGGGCTGACATTCAGTACTTC. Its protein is CASRRFGTGADIQYF.

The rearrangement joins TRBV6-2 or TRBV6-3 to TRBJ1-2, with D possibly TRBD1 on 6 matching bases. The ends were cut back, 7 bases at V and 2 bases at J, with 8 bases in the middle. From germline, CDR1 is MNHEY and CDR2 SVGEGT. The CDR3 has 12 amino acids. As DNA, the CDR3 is TGTGCCAGCAACGGACAGAACTATGGCTACACCTTC. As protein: CASNGQNYGYTF.

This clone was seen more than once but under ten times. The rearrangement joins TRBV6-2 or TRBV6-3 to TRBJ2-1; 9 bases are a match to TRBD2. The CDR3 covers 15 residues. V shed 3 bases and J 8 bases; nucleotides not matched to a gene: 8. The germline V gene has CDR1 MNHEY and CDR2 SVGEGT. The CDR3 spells CASSYGGSGSYEQFF. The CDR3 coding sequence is TGTGCCAGCAGTTATGGGGGTAGCGGGAGCTATGAGCAGTTCTTC.

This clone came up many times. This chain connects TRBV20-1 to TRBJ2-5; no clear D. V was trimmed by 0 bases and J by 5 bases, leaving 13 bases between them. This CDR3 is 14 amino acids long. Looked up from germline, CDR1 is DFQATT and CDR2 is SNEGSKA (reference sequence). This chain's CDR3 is CSARDSQTWETQYF. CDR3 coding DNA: TGCAGTGCTAGAGATTCCCAAACGTGGGAGACCCAGTACTTC.

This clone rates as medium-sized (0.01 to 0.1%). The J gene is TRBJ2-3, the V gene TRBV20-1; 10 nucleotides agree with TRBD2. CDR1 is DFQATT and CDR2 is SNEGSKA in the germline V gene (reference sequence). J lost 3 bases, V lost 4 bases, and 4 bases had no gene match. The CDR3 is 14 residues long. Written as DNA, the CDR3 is TGCAGTGCTAAACTAGCGGGGCTAACAGATACGCAGTATTTT. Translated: CSAKLAGLTDTQYF.

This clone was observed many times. This chain's CDR3 is CATSSPTNEKLFF. Written as DNA, the CDR3 is TGTGCCACCTCCAGCCCAACTAATGAAAAACTGTTTTTT. The rearrangement joins TRBV7-6 to TRBJ1-4; D not certain. Germline CDR1 SGHVS, CDR2 FNYEAQ. This CDR3 has 13 residues. V was trimmed by 10 bases and J by 0 bases, leaving 9 bases between them.

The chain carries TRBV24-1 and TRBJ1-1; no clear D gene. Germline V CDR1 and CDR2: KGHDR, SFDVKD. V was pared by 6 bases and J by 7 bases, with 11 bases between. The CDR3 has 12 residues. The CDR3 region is CATSHPRGEAFF. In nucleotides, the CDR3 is TGTGCCACCAGTCACCCGCGGGGTGAAGCTTTCTTT.

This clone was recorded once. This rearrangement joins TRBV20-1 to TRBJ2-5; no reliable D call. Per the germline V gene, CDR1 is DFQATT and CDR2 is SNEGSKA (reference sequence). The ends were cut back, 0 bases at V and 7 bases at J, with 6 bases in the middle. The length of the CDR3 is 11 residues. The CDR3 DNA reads TGCAGTGCTAGAGATGGACGGACCCAGTACTTC. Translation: CSARDGRTQYF.

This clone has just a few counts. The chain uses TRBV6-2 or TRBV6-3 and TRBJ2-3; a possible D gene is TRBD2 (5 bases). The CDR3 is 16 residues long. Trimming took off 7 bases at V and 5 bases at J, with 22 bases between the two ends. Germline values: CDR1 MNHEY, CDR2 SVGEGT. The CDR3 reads CASTPNVLGGKDTQYF. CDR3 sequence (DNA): TGTGCCAGCACACCCAATGTACTAGGTGGAAAAGATACGCAGTATTTT.

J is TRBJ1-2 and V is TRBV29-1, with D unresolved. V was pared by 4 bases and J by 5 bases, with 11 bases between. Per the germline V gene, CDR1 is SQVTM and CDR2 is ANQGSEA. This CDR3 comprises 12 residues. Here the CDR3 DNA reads TGCAGCGTTGCCTCTCTTAGATATGGCTACACCTTC. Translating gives CSVASLRYGYTF.

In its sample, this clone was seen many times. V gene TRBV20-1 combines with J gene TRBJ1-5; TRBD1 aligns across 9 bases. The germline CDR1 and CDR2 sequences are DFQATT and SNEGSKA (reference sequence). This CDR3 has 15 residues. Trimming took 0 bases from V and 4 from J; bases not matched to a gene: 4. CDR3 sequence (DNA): TGCAGTGCTAGAGAAACGGGGACAGGGAATCAGCCCCAGCATTTT. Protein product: CSARETGTGNQPQHF.

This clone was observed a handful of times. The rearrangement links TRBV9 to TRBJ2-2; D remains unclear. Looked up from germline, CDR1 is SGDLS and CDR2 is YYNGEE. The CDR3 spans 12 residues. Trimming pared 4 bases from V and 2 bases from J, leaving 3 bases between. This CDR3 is CASSPNTGELFF. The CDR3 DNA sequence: TGTGCCAGCAGCCCCAACACCGGGGAGCTGTTTTTT.

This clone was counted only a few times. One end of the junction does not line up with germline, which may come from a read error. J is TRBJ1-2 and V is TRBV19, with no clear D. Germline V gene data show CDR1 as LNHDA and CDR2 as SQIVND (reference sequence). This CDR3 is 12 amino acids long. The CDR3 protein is CASSIVDAPQLF. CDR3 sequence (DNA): TGTGCCAGTAGTATCGTGGACGCTCCGCAGCTTTTC.

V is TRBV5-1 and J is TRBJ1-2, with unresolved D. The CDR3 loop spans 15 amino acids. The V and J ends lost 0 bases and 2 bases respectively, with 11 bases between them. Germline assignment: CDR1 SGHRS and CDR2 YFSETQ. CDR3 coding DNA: TGCGCCAGCAGCTTGGTTTGGGGTTCCAACTATGGCTACACCTTC. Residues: CASSLVWGSNYGYTF.

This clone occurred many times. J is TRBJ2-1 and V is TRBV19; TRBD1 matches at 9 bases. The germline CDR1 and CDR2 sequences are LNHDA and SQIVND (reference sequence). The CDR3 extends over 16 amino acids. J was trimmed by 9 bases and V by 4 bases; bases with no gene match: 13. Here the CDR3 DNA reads TGTGCCAGTAGTACTAACAGGGGGCTTGGCGTGGGTGAGCAGTTCTTC. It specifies CASSTNRGLGVGEQFF.

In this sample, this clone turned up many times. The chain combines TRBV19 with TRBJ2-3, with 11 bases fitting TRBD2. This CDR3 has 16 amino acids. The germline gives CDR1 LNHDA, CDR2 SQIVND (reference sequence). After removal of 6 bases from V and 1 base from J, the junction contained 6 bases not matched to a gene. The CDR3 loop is CASSQLAGEGTDTQYF. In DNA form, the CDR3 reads TGTGCCAGTAGCCAACTAGCGGGAGAGGGCACAGATACGCAGTATTTT.

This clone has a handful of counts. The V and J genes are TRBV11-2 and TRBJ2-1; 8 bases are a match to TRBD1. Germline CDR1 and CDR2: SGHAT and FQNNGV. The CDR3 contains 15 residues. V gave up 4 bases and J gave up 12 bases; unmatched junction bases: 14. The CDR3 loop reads CASSSATDRGHRQFF. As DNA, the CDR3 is TGTGCCAGCAGCTCCGCGACCGACAGGGGCCATCGGCAGTTCTTC. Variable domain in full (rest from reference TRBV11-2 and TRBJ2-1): EAGVAQSPRYKIIEKRQSVAFWCNPISGHATLYWYQQILGQGPKLLIQFQNNGVVDDSQLPKDRFSAERLKGVDSTLKIQPAKLEDSAVYLCASSSATDRGHRQFFGPGTRLTVL.

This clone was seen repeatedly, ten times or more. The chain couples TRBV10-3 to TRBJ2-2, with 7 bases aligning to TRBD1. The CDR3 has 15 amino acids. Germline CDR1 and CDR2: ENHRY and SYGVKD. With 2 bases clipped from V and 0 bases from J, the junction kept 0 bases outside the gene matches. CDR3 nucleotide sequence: TGTGCCATCAGTGAGGGGACAGCGAACACCGGGGAGCTGTTTTTT. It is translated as CAISEGTANTGELFF.

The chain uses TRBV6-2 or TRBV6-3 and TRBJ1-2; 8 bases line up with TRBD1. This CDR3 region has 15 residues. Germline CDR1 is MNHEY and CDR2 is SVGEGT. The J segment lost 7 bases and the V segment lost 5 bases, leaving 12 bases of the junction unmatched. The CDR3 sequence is CASSPQGTGRIGYTF. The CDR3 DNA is TGTGCCAGCAGTCCACAGGGGACAGGTCGTATTGGCTACACCTTC.

The CDR3, as DNA: TGTGCCAGCAGCCAAAGGAATTCGGACGAGCAGTACTTC. This encodes CASSQRNSDEQYF. The V gene is TRBV4-2, the J gene TRBJ2-7; no clear D gene. The CDR3 extends over 13 amino acids. Trimming shortened V by 2 bases and J by 5 bases, and 10 bases separated the two germline ends. Per germline, CDR1 LGHNA and CDR2 YNFKEQ.

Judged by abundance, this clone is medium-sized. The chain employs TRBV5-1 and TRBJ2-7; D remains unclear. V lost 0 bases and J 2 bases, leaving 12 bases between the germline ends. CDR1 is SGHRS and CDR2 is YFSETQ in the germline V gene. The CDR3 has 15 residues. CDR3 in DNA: TGCGCCAGCAGCTTGGAAGCCGAAGGGCCCTACGAGCAGTACTTC. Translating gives CASSLEAEGPYEQYF.

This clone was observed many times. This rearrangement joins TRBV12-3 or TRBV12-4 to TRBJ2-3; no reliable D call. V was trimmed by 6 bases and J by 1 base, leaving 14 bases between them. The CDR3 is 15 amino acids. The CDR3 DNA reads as TGTGCCAGCAGCCCTCGTGGAGTTCGCACAGATACGCAGTATTTT. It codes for CASSPRGVRTDTQYF.

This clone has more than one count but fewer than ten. The CDR3 loop is CASRRKPGTGGYGYTF. CDR3 DNA sequence: TGTGCCAGCAGACGAAAGCCCGGGACAGGGGGCTATGGCTACACCTTC. The chain uses TRBV27 and TRBJ1-2; 11 positions match TRBD1. The germline V gene encodes CDR1 MNHEY and CDR2 SMNVEV (reference sequence). The V gene end was trimmed by 6 bases and the J gene end by 4 bases; junction bases not matched to a gene: 10. The CDR3 consists of 16 residues.